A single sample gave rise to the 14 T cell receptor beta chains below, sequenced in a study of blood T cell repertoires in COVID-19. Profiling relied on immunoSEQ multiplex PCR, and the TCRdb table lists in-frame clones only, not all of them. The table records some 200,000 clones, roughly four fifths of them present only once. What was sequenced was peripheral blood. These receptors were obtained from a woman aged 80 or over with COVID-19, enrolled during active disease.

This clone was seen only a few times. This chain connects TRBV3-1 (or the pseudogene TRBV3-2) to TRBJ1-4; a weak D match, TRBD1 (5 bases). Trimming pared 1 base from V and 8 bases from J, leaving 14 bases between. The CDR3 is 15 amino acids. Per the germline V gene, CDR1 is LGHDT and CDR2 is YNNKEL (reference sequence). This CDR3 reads CASSQVGAPYEKLFF. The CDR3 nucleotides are TGTGCCAGCAGCCAAGTTGGGGCTCCTTACGAAAAACTGTTTTTT.

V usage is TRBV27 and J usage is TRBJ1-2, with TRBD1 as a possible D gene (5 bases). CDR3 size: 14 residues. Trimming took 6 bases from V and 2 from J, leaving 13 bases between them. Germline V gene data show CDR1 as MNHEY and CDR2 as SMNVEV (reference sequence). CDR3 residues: CASRKTDTNYGYTF. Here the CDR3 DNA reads TGTGCCAGCAGAAAGACAGATACGAACTATGGCTACACCTTC.

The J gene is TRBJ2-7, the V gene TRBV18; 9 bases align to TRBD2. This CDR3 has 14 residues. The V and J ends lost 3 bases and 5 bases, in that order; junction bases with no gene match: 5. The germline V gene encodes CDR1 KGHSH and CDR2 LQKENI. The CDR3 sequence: CASSPSGRSNEQYF. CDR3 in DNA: TGTGCCAGCTCACCTAGCGGGAGAAGCAACGAGCAGTACTTC.

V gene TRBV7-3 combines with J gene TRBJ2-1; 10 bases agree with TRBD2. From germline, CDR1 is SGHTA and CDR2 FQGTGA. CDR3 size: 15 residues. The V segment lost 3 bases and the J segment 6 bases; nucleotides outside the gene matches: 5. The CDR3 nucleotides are TGTGCCAGCAGCTTCGGTAGCGGGGGGACCAATGAGCAGTTCTTC. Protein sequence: CASSFGSGGTNEQFF. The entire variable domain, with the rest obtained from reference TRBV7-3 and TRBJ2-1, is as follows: GAGVSQTPSNKVTEKGKYVELRCDPISGHTALYWYRQSLGQGPEFLIYFQGTGAADDSGLPNDRFFAVRPEGSVSTLKIQRTERGDSAVYLCASSFGSGGTNEQFFGPGTRLTVL.

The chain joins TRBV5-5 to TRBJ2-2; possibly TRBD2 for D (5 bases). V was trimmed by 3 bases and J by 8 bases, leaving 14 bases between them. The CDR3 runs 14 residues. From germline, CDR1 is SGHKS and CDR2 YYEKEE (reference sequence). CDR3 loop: CASSYDYFVGELFF. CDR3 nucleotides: TGTGCCAGCAGCTATGACTATTTCGTAGGGGAGCTGTTTTTT.

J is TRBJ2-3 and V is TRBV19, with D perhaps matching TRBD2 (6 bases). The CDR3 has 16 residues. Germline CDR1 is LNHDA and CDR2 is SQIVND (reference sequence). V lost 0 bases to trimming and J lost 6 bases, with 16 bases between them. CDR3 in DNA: TGTGCCAGTAGTATAGATAGGTTCGGAGGGAGGGATACGCAGTATTTT. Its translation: CASSIDRFGGRDTQYF.

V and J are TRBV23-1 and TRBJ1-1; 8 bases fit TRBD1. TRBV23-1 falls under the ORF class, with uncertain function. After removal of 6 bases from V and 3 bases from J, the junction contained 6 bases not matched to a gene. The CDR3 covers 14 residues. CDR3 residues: CASSSGGEDTEAFF. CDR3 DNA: TGCGCCAGCAGCTCAGGGGGCGAGGACACTGAAGCTTTCTTT.

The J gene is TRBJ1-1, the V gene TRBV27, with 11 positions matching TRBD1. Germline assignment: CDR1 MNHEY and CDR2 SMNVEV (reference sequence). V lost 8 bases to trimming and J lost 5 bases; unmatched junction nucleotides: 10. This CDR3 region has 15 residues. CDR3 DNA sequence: TGTGCCAGCTTAGGACAGGGGGCGATGAGAACTGAAGCTTTCTTT. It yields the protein CASLGQGAMRTEAFF.

For the CDR3, the DNA is TGTGCCAGCAGCCCGGACTGGACAGGGAGCTCCTACAATGAGCAGTTCTTC. Translated, it gives CASSPDWTGSSYNEQFF. The chain employs TRBV7-2 and TRBJ2-1; 8 bases agree with TRBD1. V shed 5 bases and J 0 bases; nucleotides not matched to a gene: 9. The CDR3 loop spans 17 amino acids. Germline CDR1 reads SGHTA; CDR2 reads FQGNSA.

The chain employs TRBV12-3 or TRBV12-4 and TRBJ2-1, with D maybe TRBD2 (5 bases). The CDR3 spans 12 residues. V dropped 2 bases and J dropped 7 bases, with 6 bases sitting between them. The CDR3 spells CASSLIANEQFF. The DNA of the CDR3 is TGTGCCAGCAGTTTAATAGCGAATGAGCAGTTCTTC.

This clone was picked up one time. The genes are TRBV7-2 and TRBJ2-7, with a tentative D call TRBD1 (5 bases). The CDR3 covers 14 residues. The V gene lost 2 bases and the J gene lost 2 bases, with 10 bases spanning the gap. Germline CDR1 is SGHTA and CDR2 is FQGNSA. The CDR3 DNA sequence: TGTGCCAGCAGCTTACTTGGCAGGGCCTACGAGCAGTACTTC. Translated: CASSLLGRAYEQYF.

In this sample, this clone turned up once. The CDR3 DNA reads as TGTGCCAGCAGCCCCGGGACTAGCGAGGGGAGAGGGACCCAGTACTTC. This translates into CASSPGTSEGRGTQYF. The rearrangement uses TRBV5-4 and TRBJ2-5, with TRBD2 matching over 10 bases. Germline values: CDR1 SGHNT, CDR2 YYREEE (reference sequence). V lost 4 bases and J lost 7; bases outside the gene matches: 13. The CDR3 has 16 residues.

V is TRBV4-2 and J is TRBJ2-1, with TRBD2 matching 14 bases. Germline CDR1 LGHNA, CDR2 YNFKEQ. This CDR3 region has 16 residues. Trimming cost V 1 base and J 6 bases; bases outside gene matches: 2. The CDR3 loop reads CASSQVGTSGSNEQFF. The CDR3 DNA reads TGTGCCAGCAGCCAAGTAGGGACTAGCGGGAGCAATGAGCAGTTCTTC.

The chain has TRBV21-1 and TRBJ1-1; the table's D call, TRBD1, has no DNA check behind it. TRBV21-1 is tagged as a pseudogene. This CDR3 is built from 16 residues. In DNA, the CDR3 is TGTGCCAGCAGCAAAGTTGGGGCACAGATGAACACTGAAGCTTTCTTT. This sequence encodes CASSKVGAQMNTEAFF.